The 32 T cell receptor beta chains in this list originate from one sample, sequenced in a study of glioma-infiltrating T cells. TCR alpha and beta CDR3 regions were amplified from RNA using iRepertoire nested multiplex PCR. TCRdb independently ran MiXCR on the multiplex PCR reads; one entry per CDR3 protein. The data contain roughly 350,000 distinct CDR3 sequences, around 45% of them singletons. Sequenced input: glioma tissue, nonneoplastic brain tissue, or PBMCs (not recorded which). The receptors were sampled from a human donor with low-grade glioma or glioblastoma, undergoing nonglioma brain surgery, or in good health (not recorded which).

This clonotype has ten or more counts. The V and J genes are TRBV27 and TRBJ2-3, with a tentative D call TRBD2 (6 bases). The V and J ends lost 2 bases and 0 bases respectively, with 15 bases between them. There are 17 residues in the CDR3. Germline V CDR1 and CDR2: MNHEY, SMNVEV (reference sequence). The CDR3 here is CASSLLGLPTSTDTQYF. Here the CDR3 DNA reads TGTGCCAGCAGTTTACTGGGACTGCCGACTAGCACAGATACGCAGTATTTT.

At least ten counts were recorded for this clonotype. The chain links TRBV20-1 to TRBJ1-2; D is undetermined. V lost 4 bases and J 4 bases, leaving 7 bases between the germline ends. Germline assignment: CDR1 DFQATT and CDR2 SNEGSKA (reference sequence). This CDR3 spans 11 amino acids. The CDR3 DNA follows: TGCAGTGCTATTGGGTTCTATGGCTACACCTTC. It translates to CSAIGFYGYTF.

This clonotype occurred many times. CDR3 sequence (DNA): TGTGCCAGCAGTCCCGGGGCTCTGAGGCAAGAGACCCAGTACTTC. As protein: CASSPGALRQETQYF. The rearrangement joins TRBV28 to TRBJ2-5; D may correspond to TRBD1 or TRBD2 (5 bases each). V lost 5 bases and J lost 2, with 15 bases in between. Germline-derived CDR1 and CDR2 are MDHEN and SYDVKM. The CDR3 is made up of 15 amino acids.

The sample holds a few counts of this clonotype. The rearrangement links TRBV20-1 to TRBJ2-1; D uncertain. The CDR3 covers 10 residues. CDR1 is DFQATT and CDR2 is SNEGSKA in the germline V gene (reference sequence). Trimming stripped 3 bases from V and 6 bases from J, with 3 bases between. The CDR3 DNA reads TGCAGTGCTAGTTCCAATGAGCAGTTCTTC. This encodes CSASSNEQFF.

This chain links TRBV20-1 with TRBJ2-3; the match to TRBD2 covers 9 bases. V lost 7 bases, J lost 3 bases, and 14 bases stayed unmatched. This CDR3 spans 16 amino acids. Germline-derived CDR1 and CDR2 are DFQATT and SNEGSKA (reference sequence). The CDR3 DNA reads TGCAGTGACGGGCGGAGCGGGAGGATTTTGACAGATACGCAGTATTTT. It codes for CSDGRSGRILTDTQYF.

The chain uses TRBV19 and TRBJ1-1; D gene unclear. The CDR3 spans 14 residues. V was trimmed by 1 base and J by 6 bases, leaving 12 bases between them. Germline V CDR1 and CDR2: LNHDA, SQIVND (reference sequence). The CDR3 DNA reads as TGTGCCAGTAGTATAGCGGGTCGGGGATCTGAAGCTTTCTTT. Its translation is CASSIAGRGSEAFF.

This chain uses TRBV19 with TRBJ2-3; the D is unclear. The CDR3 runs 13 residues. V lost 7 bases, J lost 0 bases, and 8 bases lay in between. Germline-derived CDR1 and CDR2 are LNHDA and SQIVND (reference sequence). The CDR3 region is CASKEKSTDTQYF. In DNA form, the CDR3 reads TGTGCCAGTAAGGAGAAGAGCACAGATACGCAGTATTTT.

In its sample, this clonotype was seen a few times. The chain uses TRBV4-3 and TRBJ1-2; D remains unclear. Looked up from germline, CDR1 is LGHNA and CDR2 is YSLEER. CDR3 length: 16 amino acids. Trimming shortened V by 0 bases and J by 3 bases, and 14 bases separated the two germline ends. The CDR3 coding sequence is TGCGCCAGCAGCCAAGAGTGGCAGGAATCTTACTATGGCTACACCTTC. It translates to CASSQEWQESYYGYTF.

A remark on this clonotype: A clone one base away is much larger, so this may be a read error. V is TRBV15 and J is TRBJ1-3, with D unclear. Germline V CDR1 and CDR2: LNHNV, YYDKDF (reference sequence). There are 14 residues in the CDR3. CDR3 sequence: CAASRAVGRNTIYF. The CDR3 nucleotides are TGTGCCGCCAGCAGAGCGGTGGGGAGAAACACCATATATTTT.

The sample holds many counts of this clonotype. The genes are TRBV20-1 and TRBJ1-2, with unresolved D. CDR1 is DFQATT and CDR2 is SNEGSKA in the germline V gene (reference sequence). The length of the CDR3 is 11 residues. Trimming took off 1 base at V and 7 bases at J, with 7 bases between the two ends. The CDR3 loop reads CSARGLGGYTF. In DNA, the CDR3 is TGCAGTGCTAGAGGATTAGGTGGCTACACCTTC.

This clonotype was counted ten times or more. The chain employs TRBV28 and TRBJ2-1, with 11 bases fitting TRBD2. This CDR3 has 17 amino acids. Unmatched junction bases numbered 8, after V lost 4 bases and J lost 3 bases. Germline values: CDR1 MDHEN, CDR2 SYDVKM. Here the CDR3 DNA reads TGTGCCAGCAGTTGGGGGGAACTAGCGGGAGTCTACAATGAGCAGTTCTTC. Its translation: CASSWGELAGVYNEQFF.

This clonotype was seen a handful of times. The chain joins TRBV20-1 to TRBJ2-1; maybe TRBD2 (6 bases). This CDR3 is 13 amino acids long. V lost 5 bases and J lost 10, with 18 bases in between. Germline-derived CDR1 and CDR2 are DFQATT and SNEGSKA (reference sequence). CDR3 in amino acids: CSAPLLKLAEQFF. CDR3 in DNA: TGCAGTGCTCCCCTACTAAAACTAGCAGAGCAGTTCTTC.

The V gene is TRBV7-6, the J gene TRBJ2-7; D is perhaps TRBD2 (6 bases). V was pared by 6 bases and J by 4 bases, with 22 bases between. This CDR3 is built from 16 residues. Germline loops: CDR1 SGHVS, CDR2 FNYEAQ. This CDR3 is CASSFGGSAAQYEQYF. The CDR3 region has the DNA TGTGCCAGCAGTTTTGGGGGGTCGGCAGCACAATACGAGCAGTACTTC.

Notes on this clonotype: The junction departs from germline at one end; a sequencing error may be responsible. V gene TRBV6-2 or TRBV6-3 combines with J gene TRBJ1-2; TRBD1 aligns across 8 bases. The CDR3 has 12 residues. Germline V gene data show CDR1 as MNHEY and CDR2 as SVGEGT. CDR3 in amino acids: CACSDRGVGYTF. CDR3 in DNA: TGTGCCTGCAGTGACAGGGGAGTGGGCTACACCTTC.

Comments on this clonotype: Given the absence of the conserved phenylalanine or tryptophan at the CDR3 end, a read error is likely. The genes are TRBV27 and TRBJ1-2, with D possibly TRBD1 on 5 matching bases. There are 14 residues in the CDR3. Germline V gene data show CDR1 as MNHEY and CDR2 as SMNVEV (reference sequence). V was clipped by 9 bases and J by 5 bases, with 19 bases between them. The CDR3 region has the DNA TGTGCCAGGAGGCCGGGACCCGAGGTATATGGCTACACCCTC. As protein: CARRPGPEVYGYTL.

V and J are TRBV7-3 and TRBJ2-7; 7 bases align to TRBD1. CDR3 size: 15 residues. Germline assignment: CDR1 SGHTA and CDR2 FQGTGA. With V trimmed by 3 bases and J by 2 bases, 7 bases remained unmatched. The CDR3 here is CASSLSTGITYEQYF. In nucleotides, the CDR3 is TGTGCCAGCAGCTTGTCGACAGGGATAACCTACGAGCAGTACTTC.

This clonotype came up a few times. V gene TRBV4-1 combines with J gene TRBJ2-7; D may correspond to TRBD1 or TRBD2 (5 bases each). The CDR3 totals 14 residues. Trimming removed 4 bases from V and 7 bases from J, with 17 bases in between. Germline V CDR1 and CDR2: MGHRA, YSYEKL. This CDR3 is CASSRVLRGNEQYF. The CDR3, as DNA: TGCGCCAGCAGCCGGGTGCTCCGGGGCAATGAGCAGTACTTC.

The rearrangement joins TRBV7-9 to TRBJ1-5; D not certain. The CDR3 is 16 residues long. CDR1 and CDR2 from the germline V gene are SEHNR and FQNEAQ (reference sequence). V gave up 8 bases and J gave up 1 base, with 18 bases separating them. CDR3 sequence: CASQRTGSVSNQPQHF. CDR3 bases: TGTGCCAGCCAACGCACGGGGTCGGTAAGCAATCAGCCCCAGCATTTT.

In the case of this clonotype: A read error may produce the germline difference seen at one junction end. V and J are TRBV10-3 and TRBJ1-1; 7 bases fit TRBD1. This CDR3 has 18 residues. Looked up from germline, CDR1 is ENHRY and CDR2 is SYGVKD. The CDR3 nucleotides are TGTGCCATCAGTGAGTCTATACCAGGGGGGGCTTTGAACACTGAAGCTCTCTTT. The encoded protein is CAISESIPGGALNTEALF.

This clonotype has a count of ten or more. The chain's CDR3 is CATSRDWGSGDTQYF. The CDR3 DNA is TGTGCCACCAGCAGAGATTGGGGTAGCGGAGATACGCAGTATTTT. The V call is TRBV15, the J call TRBJ2-3, with D possibly being TRBD2 (6 bases). The ends were cut back, 0 bases at V and 5 bases at J, with 12 bases in the middle. The CDR3 has 15 residues. Per the germline V gene, CDR1 is LNHNV and CDR2 is YYDKDF (reference sequence).

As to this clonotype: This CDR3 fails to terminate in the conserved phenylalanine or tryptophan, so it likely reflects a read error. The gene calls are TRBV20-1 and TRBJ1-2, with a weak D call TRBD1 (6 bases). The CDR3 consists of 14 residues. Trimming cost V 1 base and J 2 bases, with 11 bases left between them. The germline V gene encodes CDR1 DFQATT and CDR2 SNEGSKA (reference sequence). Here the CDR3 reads CSARVGGLNYGYTL. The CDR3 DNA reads TGCAGTGCTAGAGTGGGGGGGCTAAACTATGGCTACACCCTC.

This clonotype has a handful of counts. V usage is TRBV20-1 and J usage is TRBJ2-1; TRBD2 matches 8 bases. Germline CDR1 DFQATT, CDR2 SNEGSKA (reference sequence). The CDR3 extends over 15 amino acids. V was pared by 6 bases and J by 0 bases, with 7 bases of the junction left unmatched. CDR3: CSAVPSGYSYNEQFF. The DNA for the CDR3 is TGCAGTGCCGTTCCTAGCGGGTACTCCTACAATGAGCAGTTCTTC.

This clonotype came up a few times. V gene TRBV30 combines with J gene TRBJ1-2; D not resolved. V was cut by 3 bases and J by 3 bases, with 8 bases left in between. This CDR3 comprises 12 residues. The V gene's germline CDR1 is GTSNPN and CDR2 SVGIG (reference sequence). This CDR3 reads CAWREGYYGYTF. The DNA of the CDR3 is TGTGCCTGGAGAGAAGGGTACTATGGCTACACCTTC.

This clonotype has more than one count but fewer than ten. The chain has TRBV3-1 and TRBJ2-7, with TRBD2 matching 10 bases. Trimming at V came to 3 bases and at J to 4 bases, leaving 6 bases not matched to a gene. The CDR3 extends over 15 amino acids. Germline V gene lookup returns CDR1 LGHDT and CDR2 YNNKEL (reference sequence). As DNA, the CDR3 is TGTGCCAGCAGCCATATAGCGGGAGGCCTATACGAGCAGTACTTC. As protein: CASSHIAGGLYEQYF.

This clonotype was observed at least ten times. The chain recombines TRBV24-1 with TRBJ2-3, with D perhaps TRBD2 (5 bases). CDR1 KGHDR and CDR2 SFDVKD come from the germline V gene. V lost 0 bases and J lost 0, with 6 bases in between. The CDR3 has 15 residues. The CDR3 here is CATSDLRTSTDTQYF. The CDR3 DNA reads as TGTGCCACCAGTGATTTGAGGACTAGCACAGATACGCAGTATTTT.

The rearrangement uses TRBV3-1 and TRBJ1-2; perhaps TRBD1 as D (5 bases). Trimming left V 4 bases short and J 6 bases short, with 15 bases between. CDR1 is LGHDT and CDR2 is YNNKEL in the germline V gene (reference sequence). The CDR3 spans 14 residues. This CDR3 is CASSRGRRGNGYTF. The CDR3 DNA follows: TGTGCCAGCAGCCGAGGAAGAAGGGGCAATGGCTACACCTTC.

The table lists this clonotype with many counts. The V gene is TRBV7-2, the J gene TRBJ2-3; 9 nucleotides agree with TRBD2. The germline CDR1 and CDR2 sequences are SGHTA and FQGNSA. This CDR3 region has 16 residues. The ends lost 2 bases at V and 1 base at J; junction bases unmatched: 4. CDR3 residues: CASSLTAGGRTDTQYF. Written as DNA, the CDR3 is TGTGCCAGCAGCTTAACAGCGGGAGGACGCACAGATACGCAGTATTTT. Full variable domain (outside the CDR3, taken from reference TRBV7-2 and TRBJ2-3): GAGVSQSPSNKVTEKGKDVELRCDPISGHTALYWYRQSLGQGLEFLIYFQGNSAPDKSGLPSDRFSAERTGGSVSTLTIQRTQQEDSAVYLCASSLTAGGRTDTQYFGPGTRLTVL.

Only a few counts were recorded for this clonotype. The CDR3 is CASKDRALSYEQYF. As DNA, the CDR3 is TGTGCCAGCAAAGACAGGGCCCTCTCCTACGAGCAGTACTTC. V and J are TRBV2 and TRBJ2-7; 7 bases align to TRBD1. The CDR3 is 14 residues long. Trimming removed 7 bases from V and 0 bases from J; junction bases left unmatched: 6. The germline CDR1 and CDR2 sequences are SNHLY and FYNNEI.

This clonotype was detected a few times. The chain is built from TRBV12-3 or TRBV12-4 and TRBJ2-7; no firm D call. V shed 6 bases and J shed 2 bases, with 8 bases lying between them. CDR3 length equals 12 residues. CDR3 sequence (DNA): TGTGCCAGCAGCCCCCAAACCTACGAGCAGTACTTC. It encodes CASSPQTYEQYF.

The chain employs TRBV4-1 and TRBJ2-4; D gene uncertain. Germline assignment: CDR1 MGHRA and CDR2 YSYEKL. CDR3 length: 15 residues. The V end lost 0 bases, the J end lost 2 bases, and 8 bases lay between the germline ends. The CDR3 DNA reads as TGCGCCAGCAGCCAAGAATGGAGTTCCAAAAACATTCAGTACTTC. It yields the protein CASSQEWSSKNIQYF.

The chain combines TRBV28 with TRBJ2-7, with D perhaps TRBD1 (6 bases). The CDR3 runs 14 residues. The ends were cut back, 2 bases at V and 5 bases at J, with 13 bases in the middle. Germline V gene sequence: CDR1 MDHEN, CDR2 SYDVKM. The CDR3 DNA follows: TGTGCCAGCAGTTTAGCAGGGGCATCCGACGAGCAGTACTTC. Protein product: CASSLAGASDEQYF.

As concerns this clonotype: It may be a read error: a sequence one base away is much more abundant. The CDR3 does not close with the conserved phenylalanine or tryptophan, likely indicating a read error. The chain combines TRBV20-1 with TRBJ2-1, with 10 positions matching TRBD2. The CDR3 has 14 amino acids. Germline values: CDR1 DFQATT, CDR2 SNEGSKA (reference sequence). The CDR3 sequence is CSSGKPGLANEQFL. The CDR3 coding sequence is TGCAGCTCAGGAAAACCGGGACTAGCGAATGAGCAGTTCCTC.